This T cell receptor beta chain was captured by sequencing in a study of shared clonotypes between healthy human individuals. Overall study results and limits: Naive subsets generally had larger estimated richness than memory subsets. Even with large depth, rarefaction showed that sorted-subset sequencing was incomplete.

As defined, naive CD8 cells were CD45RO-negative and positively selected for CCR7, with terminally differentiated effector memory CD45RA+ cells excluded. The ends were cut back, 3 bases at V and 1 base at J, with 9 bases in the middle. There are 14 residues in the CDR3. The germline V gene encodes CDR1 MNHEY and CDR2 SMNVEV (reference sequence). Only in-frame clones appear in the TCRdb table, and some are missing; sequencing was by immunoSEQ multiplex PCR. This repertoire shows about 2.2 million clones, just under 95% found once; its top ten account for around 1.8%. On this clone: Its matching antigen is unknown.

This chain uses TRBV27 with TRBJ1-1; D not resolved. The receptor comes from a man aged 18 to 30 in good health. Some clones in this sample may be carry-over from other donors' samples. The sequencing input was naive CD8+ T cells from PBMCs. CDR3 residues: CASSFGVTNTEAFF. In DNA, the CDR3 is TGTGCCAGCAGTTTCGGAGTTACGAACACTGAAGCTTTCTTT.